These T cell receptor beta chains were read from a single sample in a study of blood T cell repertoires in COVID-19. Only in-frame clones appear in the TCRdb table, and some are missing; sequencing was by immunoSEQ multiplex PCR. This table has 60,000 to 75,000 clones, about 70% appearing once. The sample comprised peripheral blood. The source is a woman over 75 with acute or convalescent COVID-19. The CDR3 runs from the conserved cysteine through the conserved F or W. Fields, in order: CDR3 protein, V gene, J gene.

CDR3 protein: CASSWRGTGELFF
V gene: TRBV28
J gene: TRBJ2-2

CDR3 protein: CASSSWTSGRIRDNEQFF
V gene: TRBV6-2/TRBV6-3
J gene: TRBJ2-1

CDR3 protein: CASRDRAYEQYF
V gene: TRBV10-2
J gene: TRBJ2-7

CDR3 protein: CASSPNYVDNEQFF
V gene: TRBV5-1
J gene: TRBJ2-1

CDR3 protein: CASSTYRVTEAFF
V gene: TRBV5-6
J gene: TRBJ1-1

CDR3 protein: CASSRGTSGVYEQYF
V gene: TRBV14
J gene: TRBJ2-7

CDR3 protein: CASSLRQGNGYTF
V gene: TRBV7-2
J gene: TRBJ1-2

CDR3 protein: CASSLGTGSGELFF
V gene: TRBV18
J gene: TRBJ2-2

CDR3 protein: CASSPWTGNYGYTF
V gene: TRBV7-2
J gene: TRBJ1-2

CDR3 protein: CASSPGSSGANVLTF
V gene: TRBV11-2
J gene: TRBJ2-6

CDR3 protein: CASSSLDRGTEAFF
V gene: TRBV28
J gene: TRBJ1-1

CDR3 protein: CASSQGTYTDTQYF
V gene: TRBV4-3
J gene: TRBJ2-3

CDR3 protein: CASSQGVTISGSADTQYF
V gene: TRBV4-1
J gene: TRBJ2-3

CDR3 protein: CASSPQGAVNEKLFF
V gene: TRBV18
J gene: TRBJ1-4

CDR3 protein: CASSLGGFPSSYNEQFF
V gene: TRBV5-1
J gene: TRBJ2-1

CDR3 protein: CASSLLLAGGPDEQYF
V gene: TRBV27
J gene: TRBJ2-7

CDR3 protein: CAWVKGSSSYNEQFF
V gene: TRBV30
J gene: TRBJ2-1

CDR3 protein: CASRWGLRTYEQYF
V gene: TRBV7-7
J gene: TRBJ2-7

CDR3 protein: CAGSAGRESPDTQYF
V gene: TRBV28
J gene: TRBJ2-3

CDR3 protein: CASSPRPSGLSGTQYF
V gene: TRBV7-2
J gene: TRBJ2-5

CDR3 protein: CASSSLAATYNEQFF
V gene: TRBV5-1
J gene: TRBJ2-1

CDR3 protein: CASSQRTGPEAFF
V gene: TRBV18
J gene: TRBJ1-1

CDR3 protein: CASSWAGVHEQYF
V gene: TRBV28
J gene: TRBJ2-7

CDR3 protein: CASSGTPGQSTDTQYF
V gene: TRBV2
J gene: TRBJ2-3

CDR3 protein: CASSREGKSGGTGELFF
V gene: TRBV5-1
J gene: TRBJ2-2

CDR3 protein: CASSSLAGGHSSTDTQYF
V gene: TRBV7-8
J gene: TRBJ2-3

CDR3 protein: CASSELAGNQPQHF
V gene: TRBV6-1
J gene: TRBJ1-5

CDR3 protein: CASSLAGGVTEAFF
V gene: TRBV28
J gene: TRBJ1-1

CDR3 protein: CSGEVAGYNEQFF
V gene: TRBV29-1
J gene: TRBJ2-1

CDR3 protein: CASSPGQTPSYEQYF
V gene: TRBV5-1
J gene: TRBJ2-7

CDR3 protein: CASRGMGASAGELFF
V gene: TRBV18
J gene: TRBJ2-2

CDR3 protein: CASSLPGTGYNEQFF
V gene: TRBV7-3
J gene: TRBJ2-1

CDR3 protein: CASRTSGSGGNTIYF
V gene: TRBV10-1
J gene: TRBJ1-3

CDR3 protein: CASSPGGGLHTEAFF
V gene: TRBV27
J gene: TRBJ1-1

CDR3 protein: CATSPPGSSYEQYF
V gene: TRBV15
J gene: TRBJ2-7

CDR3 protein: CASSQGLAGSRTDTQYF
V gene: TRBV7-9
J gene: TRBJ2-3

CDR3 protein: CASSSNGQGEAEAFF
V gene: TRBV6-5
J gene: TRBJ1-1

CDR3 protein: CASSFRQGRQPQHF
V gene: TRBV28
J gene: TRBJ1-5

CDR3 protein: CASSPFRSEQYF
V gene: TRBV6-2/TRBV6-3
J gene: TRBJ2-7

CDR3 protein: CASSHLAPPPFYGYTF
V gene: TRBV3-1/TRBV3-2
J gene: TRBJ1-2

CDR3 protein: CASSLRLAGSVLETQYF
V gene: TRBV27
J gene: TRBJ2-5

CDR3 protein: CASSPGQDNEKLFF
V gene: TRBV27
J gene: TRBJ1-4

CDR3 protein: CASSLGRASGRFTDTQYF
V gene: TRBV7-8
J gene: TRBJ2-3

CDR3 protein: CANPRTSGIDNEQFF
V gene: TRBV2
J gene: TRBJ2-1

CDR3 protein: CASSKQGGVTEAFF
V gene: TRBV25-1
J gene: TRBJ1-1

CDR3 protein: CASSEGDRDHQPQHF
V gene: TRBV5-1
J gene: TRBJ1-5

CDR3 protein: CASSYSRSSGELFF
V gene: TRBV6-5
J gene: TRBJ2-2

CDR3 protein: CASSPDRGPNQPQHF
V gene: TRBV6-5
J gene: TRBJ1-5

CDR3 protein: CASRRDGGIGYTF
V gene: TRBV19
J gene: TRBJ1-2

CDR3 protein: CASSKTGFEQYF
V gene: TRBV7-8
J gene: TRBJ2-7

CDR3 protein: CAWSSPDRGFRNQPQHF
V gene: TRBV30
J gene: TRBJ1-5

CDR3 protein: CSVVVRFLAKNIQYF
V gene: TRBV29-1
J gene: TRBJ2-4

CDR3 protein: CASSYGTRGPVVGVRSQPQHF
V gene: TRBV6-2/TRBV6-3
J gene: TRBJ1-5